Below, 16 T cell receptor beta chains from the same sample are listed, as sequenced in a study of OX40 agonist ivuxolimab in advanced cancers. The protocol was immunoSEQ multiplex PCR, while the TCRdb copy is restricted to in-frame clones and leaves out a portion. The repertoire has tens of thousands of clones, around 83% of them found once; the top ten carry 0.4% to 0.5%. Sequenced here: CD4+ or CD8+ T cells sorted from blood, sampled in a trial of the OX40 agonist ivuxolimab. All receptors derive from an adult with an advanced solid tumor such as melanoma, head and neck, liver or kidney cancer.

In its sample, this clone was seen once. This rearrangement joins TRBV5-4 to TRBJ2-7; TRBD2 matches at 7 bases. The CDR3 contains 15 residues. Trimming cost V 7 bases and J 6 bases; bases outside gene matches: 16. CDR1 is SGHNT, CDR2 YYREEE, per germline (reference sequence). The CDR3 reads CASGEGTGLRCEQYV. In nucleotides, the CDR3 is TGTGCCAGCGGGGAGGGGACGGGGTTAAGGTGCGAGCAGTACGTC.

The gene calls are TRBV28 and TRBJ2-2, with D unresolved. This CDR3 comprises 15 residues. CDR1 and CDR2 from the germline V gene are MDHEN and SYDVKM. V dropped 3 bases and J dropped 0 bases, with 8 bases sitting between them. CDR3 DNA sequence: TGTGCCAGCAGTTTTGGACGCCCGAACACCGGGGAGCTGTTTTTT. It yields the protein CASSFGRPNTGELFF.

The chain uses TRBV10-3 and TRBJ1-1; the match to TRBD1 covers 8 bases. J lost 1 base, V lost 11 bases, and 12 bases had no gene match. CDR3 size: 15 residues. Germline V gene lookup returns CDR1 ENHRY and CDR2 SYGVKD. The DNA for the CDR3 is TGTGCCGCGCCCCCTGGACAGGGCGAGAACACTGAAGCTTTCTTT. Encoded protein: CAAPPGQGENTEAFF.

The genes are TRBV14 and TRBJ2-7; TRBD1 agrees at 10 bases. V lost 4 bases and J lost 3; bases outside the gene matches: 3. Germline V gene data show CDR1 as SGHDN and CDR2 as FVKESK. The CDR3 is made up of 14 amino acids. CDR3 sequence: CASSLRDRGYEQYV. The CDR3 region has the DNA TGTGCCAGCAGCCTCCGGGACAGGGGCTACGAGCAGTACGTC.

This clone has just a few counts. J is TRBJ1-1 and V is TRBV9, with D possibly being TRBD1 (6 bases). Trimming stripped 8 bases from V and 0 bases from J, with 17 bases between. The CDR3 is 15 residues long. Per germline, CDR1 SGDLS and CDR2 YYNGEE. The CDR3, as DNA: TGTGCCAGTACTCCTCTTGGACAGCTGAACACTGAAGCTTTCTTT. It specifies CASTPLGQLNTEAFF.

The chain recombines TRBV6-5 with TRBJ1-3; possible D gene TRBD1, 6 bases. This CDR3 contains 15 residues. CDR1 and CDR2 (germline): MNHEY, SVGAGI. V was trimmed by 6 bases and J by 0 bases, leaving 12 bases between them. Here the CDR3 DNA reads TGTGCCAGCAGAAGACAGGAAACCTCTGGAAACACCATATATTTT. This translates into CASRRQETSGNTIYF.

This clone was seen a single time. The CDR3 sequence: CASRVTGSNYGYTF. As DNA, the CDR3 is TGTGCCAGCAGGGTGACAGGGTCCAACTATGGCTACACCTTC. V and J are TRBV28 and TRBJ1-2; 7 positions match TRBD1. V shed 6 bases, J shed 2 bases, and the junction held 6 bases outside the gene matches. Germline-derived CDR1 and CDR2 are MDHEN and SYDVKM. This CDR3 region has 14 residues.

The V gene is TRBV7-9, the J gene TRBJ1-5; weak D call: TRBD1 (5 bases). The CDR3 totals 15 residues. Germline V gene lookup returns CDR1 SEHNR and CDR2 FQNEAQ (reference sequence). V was trimmed by 5 bases and J by 1 base, leaving 12 bases between them. The CDR3 DNA follows: TGTGCCAGCAGCCCATTGGACAAAAGCAATCAGCCCCAGCATTTT. Protein sequence: CASSPLDKSNQPQHF.

The chain couples TRBV7-2 to TRBJ2-5, with 9 bases that match TRBD1. CDR3 size: 14 residues. Germline loops: CDR1 SGHTA, CDR2 FQGNSA. Trimming took 5 bases from V and 4 from J; bases not matched to a gene: 5. The CDR3 DNA sequence: TGTGCCAGCAGCCTGTCGGGACAGGGAGAGACCCAGTACTTC. Protein sequence: CASSLSGQGETQYF.

The V and J genes are TRBV18 and TRBJ1-1; 8 bases line up with TRBD1. Trimming cost V 4 bases and J 2 bases; bases outside gene matches: 3. Germline V gene sequence: CDR1 KGHSH, CDR2 LQKENI. The CDR3 runs to 14 residues. CDR3: CASSQQGGNTEAFF. CDR3 in DNA: TGTGCCAGCTCACAACAGGGGGGAAACACTGAAGCTTTCTTT.

The CDR3 bases are TGTGCCAGCAGCGTAGGAGGCAGCAATACCTACGAGCAGTACTTC. Amino acid sequence: CASSVGGSNTYEQYF. The V gene is TRBV9, the J gene TRBJ2-7; unclear D gene. Trimming stripped 0 bases from V and 2 bases from J, with 12 bases between. CDR1 and CDR2 (germline): SGDLS, YYNGEE. The CDR3 spans 15 residues.

The rearrangement uses TRBV28 and TRBJ2-7, with D possibly TRBD1 on 6 matching bases. Looked up from germline, CDR1 is MDHEN and CDR2 is SYDVKM. The V end lost 2 bases, the J end lost 3 bases, and 11 bases lay between the germline ends. The CDR3 length is 14 residues. Here the CDR3 DNA reads TGTGCCAGCAGTTTACAGGGGAACCACTACGAGCAGTACTTC. Amino acids: CASSLQGNHYEQYF. The full variable domain, completed using reference TRBV28 and TRBJ2-7, is DVKVTQSSRYLVKRTGEKVFLECVQDMDHENMFWYRQDPGLGLRLIYFSYDVKMKEKGDIPEGYSVSREKKERFSLILESASTNQTSMYLCASSLQGNHYEQYFGPGTRLTVT.

This clone occurred a few times. The rearrangement joins TRBV18 to TRBJ2-1; D possibly uses TRBD1 or TRBD2 (5 bases each). In germline, CDR1 is KGHSH, CDR2 LQKENI. V lost 2 bases, J lost 13 bases, and 18 bases lay in between. The CDR3 totals 14 residues. The CDR3 is CASSPASRGFSQFF. As DNA, the CDR3 is TGTGCCAGCTCACCAGCCTCCCGGGGCTTTTCCCAGTTCTTC.

This clone was picked up a small number of times. The gene calls are TRBV7-2 and TRBJ1-3; D unclear. V shed 5 bases and J shed 0 bases, with 11 bases lying between them. CDR3 length: 15 residues. Germline V lookup: CDR1 SGHTA, CDR2 FQGNSA. The chain's CDR3 is CASSAQRYSGNTIYF. CDR3 nucleotide sequence: TGTGCCAGCAGCGCTCAGAGATACTCTGGAAACACCATATATTTT.

This chain uses TRBV23-1 with TRBJ2-5, with D uncertain. TRBV23-1 is identified as an open reading frame with a role that is uncertain. CDR3 length: 14 amino acids. Trimming left V 4 bases short and J 5 bases short, with 14 bases between. The CDR3 DNA follows: TGCGCCAGCAGTCCTGTGCCACTCGGGGAGACCCAGTACTTC. Translating it yields CASSPVPLGETQYF.

The chain uses TRBV10-3 and TRBJ2-1; a weak D match, TRBD2 (6 bases). Germline CDR1 is ENHRY and CDR2 is SYGVKD. The length of the CDR3 is 15 residues. V was cut by 4 bases and J by 6 bases, with 16 bases left in between. The CDR3 DNA follows: TGTGCCATCAGTGGGACTACAACCCCCTCCAATGAGCAGTTCTTC. Residues: CAISGTTTPSNEQFF.